These 18 T cell receptor beta chains share one sample of origin, sequenced in a study of cytomegalovirus exposure and HLA in healthy donors (dated 2017 in TCRdb). The method behind the library was the immunoSEQ multiplex PCR assay. For the multiplex PCR, a mixture combining 60 forward primers for TCR Vbeta segments and 13 reverse primers for TCR Jbeta segments was used. Sourced from immuneACCESS, this table was stored by TCRdb with only in-frame sequences that have V and J called. A share of the clones is absent; for the studies checked, an unresolved V gene accounts for under half, and the remainder has no known explanation. This sample has roughly 250,000 clones in its table, and around 66% of those were observed once. Together, the top ten hold approximately 2.3% of the sample. The sample taken for sequencing was PBMCs. These receptors were taken from a female donor in good health and CMV-seronegative.

This chain connects TRBV14 to TRBJ2-1; TRBD2 agrees at 15 bases. Germline values: CDR1 SGHDN, CDR2 FVKESK. After removal of 3 bases from V and 5 bases from J, the junction contained 5 bases not matched to a gene. There are 17 residues in the CDR3. The CDR3 nucleotides are TGTGCCAGCAGCCATCCCGGGACTAGCGGGAGGAACAATGAGCAGTTCTTC. This translates into CASSHPGTSGRNNEQFF. Supplemented by reference TRBV14 and TRBJ2-1, the full variable domain reads EAGVTQFPSHSVIEKGQTVTLRCDPISGHDNLYWYRRVMGKEIKFLLHFVKESKQDESGMPNNRFLAERTGGTYSTLKVQPAELEDSGVYFCASSHPGTSGRNNEQFFGPGTRLTVL.

The rearrangement joins TRBV4-1 to TRBJ1-2, with 7 bases lining up with TRBD1. Germline loops: CDR1 MGHRA, CDR2 YSYEKL. The CDR3 covers 15 residues. J gave up 5 bases and V 0 bases, and 6 bases lay outside the gene matches. CDR3 nucleotides: TGCGCCAGCAGCCAAGATGGGACAGTCGGTTATGGCTACACCTTC. Protein product: CASSQDGTVGYGYTF.

The gene calls are TRBV6-5 and TRBJ2-1; 13 nucleotides agree with TRBD2. The V gene's germline CDR1 is MNHEY and CDR2 SVGAGI. The CDR3 totals 15 residues. With V trimmed by 4 bases and J by 10 bases, 7 bases remained unmatched. CDR3 amino acids: CASSSGTSGIGEQFF. In DNA form, the CDR3 reads TGTGCCAGCAGTTCCGGGACTAGCGGGATAGGGGAGCAGTTCTTC.

This clone was counted between two and nine times. The chain has TRBV19 and TRBJ1-5; no definite D call. CDR1 is LNHDA and CDR2 is SQIVND in the germline V gene (reference sequence). This CDR3 spans 15 amino acids. Trimming took off 3 bases at V and 6 bases at J, with 15 bases between the two ends. In nucleotides, the CDR3 is TGTGCCAGTAGTATCCCTCCTTACATCGCTCAGCCCCAGCATTTT. Protein product: CASSIPPYIAQPQHF.

This clone came up a few times. The chain uses TRBV7-3 and TRBJ1-1; TRBD1 agrees at 9 bases. Germline CDR1 reads SGHTA; CDR2 reads FQGTGA. V shed 4 bases, J shed 10 bases, and the junction held 7 bases outside the gene matches. This CDR3 has 13 amino acids. The CDR3 nucleotides read TGTGCCAGCAGCTCTACAGGGGGCCGAGGAGCTTTCTTT. It yields the protein CASSSTGGRGAFF. Full variable domain (remainder filled in from reference TRBV7-3 and TRBJ1-1): GAGVSQTPSNKVTEKGKYVELRCDPISGHTALYWYRQSLGQGPEFLIYFQGTGAADDSGLPNDRFFAVRPEGSVSTLKIQRTERGDSAVYLCASSSTGGRGAFFGQGTRLTVV.

V gene TRBV30 combines with J gene TRBJ1-1; 7 bases map to TRBD1. The V segment lost 4 bases and the J segment 1 base; nucleotides outside the gene matches: 3. The germline V gene has CDR1 GTSNPN and CDR2 SVGIG (reference sequence). This CDR3 contains 13 residues. CDR3 protein: CAWMDRSNTEAFF. The DNA of the CDR3 is TGTGCCTGGATGGACAGGTCGAACACTGAAGCTTTCTTT.

This chain links TRBV5-6 with TRBJ2-2; TRBD2 matches 10 bases. The V segment lost 3 bases and the J segment 7 bases; nucleotides outside the gene matches: 15. Germline loops: CDR1 SGHDT, CDR2 YYEEEE. This CDR3 comprises 18 residues. This CDR3 reads CASSSQMTLAGVGGELFF. For the CDR3, the DNA is TGTGCCAGCAGCTCACAGATGACGCTAGCGGGAGTGGGCGGGGAGCTGTTTTTT. Full variable domain (outside the CDR3, taken from reference TRBV5-6 and TRBJ2-2): DAGVTQSPTHLIKTRGQQVTLRCSPKSGHDTVSWYQQALGQGPQFIFQYYEEEERQRGNFPDRFSGHQFPNYSSELNVNALLLGDSALYLCASSSQMTLAGVGGELFFGEGSRLTVL.

The chain combines TRBV23-1 with TRBJ2-7; D is unclear. TRBV23-1 is an open reading frame, and its role is uncertain. The CDR3 runs to 12 residues. The V end was cut by 4 bases, the J end by 2 bases, with 6 bases between. The CDR3, as DNA: TGCGCCAGCAGTCGGCAGGCCTACGAGCAGTACTTC. This sequence encodes CASSRQAYEQYF.

The chain employs TRBV11-3 and TRBJ2-1; possible D gene TRBD2, 5 bases. CDR1 and CDR2 from the germline V gene are SGHNT and YENEEA. V was shortened by 5 bases and J by 1 base, with 9 bases between the two germline ends. The CDR3 has 14 residues. Here the CDR3 DNA reads TGTGCCAGCAGCCCCGGGGTTTCCTACAATGAGCAGTTCTTC. This sequence encodes CASSPGVSYNEQFF.

A remark on this clone: At one end the junction does not follow the germline gene, possibly because of a read error. The V call is TRBV7-9, the J call TRBJ2-1; D is possibly TRBD2 (7 bases). CDR3 length: 13 amino acids. The V gene's germline CDR1 is SEHNR and CDR2 FQNEAQ (reference sequence). The CDR3 loop is CSSGGGGEGEQFF. The CDR3 nucleotides read TGTTCCAGCGGTGGGGGGGGCGAAGGTGAGCAGTTCTTC.

The V gene is TRBV19, the J gene TRBJ1-5; D is ambiguous. The V gene's germline CDR1 is LNHDA and CDR2 SQIVND (reference sequence). This CDR3 region has 13 residues. Trimming removed 5 bases from V and 0 bases from J, with 5 bases in between. CDR3 coding DNA: TGTGCCAGTAGTGTGAGTAGCAATCAGCCCCAGCATTTT. Translated: CASSVSSNQPQHF.

This clone came up a few times. V gene TRBV2 combines with J gene TRBJ2-7; 8 bases align to TRBD1. In germline, CDR1 is SNHLY, CDR2 FYNNEI. This CDR3 is built from 18 residues. Losses at the gene ends were 8 bases for V and 2 bases for J; bases not matched to a gene: 20. CDR3 in amino acids: CASRKWQGASPTPYEQYF. For the CDR3, the DNA is TGTGCCAGCCGAAAGTGGCAGGGGGCATCCCCAACCCCCTACGAGCAGTACTTC.

The rearrangement joins TRBV19 to TRBJ1-1, with TRBD1 identical over 7 bases. Germline CDR1 LNHDA, CDR2 SQIVND (reference sequence). The CDR3 consists of 13 residues. With V trimmed by 7 bases and J by 6 bases, 8 bases remained unmatched. CDR3 DNA: TGTGCCAGTACAAACGACAGGGTGTCTGAAGCTTTCTTT. Protein sequence: CASTNDRVSEAFF.

The rearrangement uses TRBV5-1 and TRBJ2-5; TRBD1 might be the D (6 bases). V lost 3 bases, J lost 4 bases, and 22 bases lay in between. Germline V gene lookup returns CDR1 SGHRS and CDR2 YFSETQ. The CDR3 runs to 17 residues. Here the CDR3 DNA reads TGCGCCAGCAGCTGGGGTGCCAACAGGGTTGAAGCAGAGACCCAGTACTTC. Its protein is CASSWGANRVEAETQYF.

A single count supports this clone. The DNA of the CDR3 is TGTGCCAGCATTCAACTAGCGGGAGGAACTGGCTACAATGAGCAGTTCTTC. Residues: CASIQLAGGTGYNEQFF. The chain has TRBV2 and TRBJ2-1; 12 nucleotides align to TRBD2. CDR1 is SNHLY, CDR2 FYNNEI, per germline. This CDR3 spans 17 amino acids. The V segment lost 7 bases and the J segment 3 bases; nucleotides outside the gene matches: 10.

The V call is TRBV28, the J call TRBJ1-3, with D possibly matching TRBD1 (6 bases). This CDR3 region has 14 residues. Trimming removed 2 bases at V and 3 bases at J, with 8 bases between. Per the germline V gene, CDR1 is MDHEN and CDR2 is SYDVKM. The CDR3 sequence: CASSLIRGGNTIYF. As DNA, the CDR3 is TGTGCCAGCAGTTTAATCAGGGGTGGAAACACCATATATTTT. The full variable domain, rest sourced from reference TRBV28 and TRBJ1-3, is DVKVTQSSRYLVKRTGEKVFLECVQDMDHENMFWYRQDPGLGLRLIYFSYDVKMKEKGDIPEGYSVSREKKERFSLILESASTNQTSMYLCASSLIRGGNTIYFGEGSWLTVV.

The chain joins TRBV9 to TRBJ1-4; tentatively, D is TRBD1 (6 bases). The CDR3 is 14 residues long. Germline V gives CDR1 SGDLS, CDR2 YYNGEE. V lost 3 bases, J lost 7 bases, and 13 bases lay in between. The DNA for the CDR3 is TGTGCCAGCAGCGGGGACAAGGACTTTGAAAAACTGTTTTTT. Its protein is CASSGDKDFEKLFF. Drawing the rest from reference TRBV9 and TRBJ1-4, the complete variable domain is DSGVTQTPKHLITATGQRVTLRCSPRSGDLSVYWYQQSLDQGLQFLIQYYNGEERAKGNILERFSAQQFPDLHSELNLSSLELGDSALYFCASSGDKDFEKLFFGSGTQLSVL.

V usage is TRBV6-5 and J usage is TRBJ2-5, with D possibly TRBD2 on 6 matching bases. The CDR3 runs 15 residues. CDR1 and CDR2 (germline): MNHEY, SVGAGI. V lost 0 bases, J lost 5 bases, and 13 bases lay in between. CDR3: CASSYSRGSGETQYF. The CDR3 region has the DNA TGTGCCAGCAGTTACTCTCGGGGGAGTGGGGAGACCCAGTACTTC.